The present T cell receptor beta chain was sequenced within a study of shared clonotypes between healthy human individuals. A word on this clone: Other DNA sequences in this specimen translate into the identical CDR3.

Profiled with immunoSEQ multiplex PCR; TCRdb holds only in-frame clones, not every one. The sample consists of around 2.3 million clones, approximately 96% of them appearing once. This clonotype was sampled from a man younger than 35 in good health. Sequenced sample: naive CD4+ T cells sorted from blood. Noted subset: CD45RA+ positively selected.

CDR3 nucleotide sequence: TGTGCCAGCAGTGAACAAGAGGGCAATCAGCCCCAGCATTTT. The encoded protein is CASSEQEGNQPQHF. The chain employs TRBV6-1 and TRBJ1-5; D gene uncertain. This CDR3 has 14 amino acids. Germline V gives CDR1 MNHNS, CDR2 SASEGT. V was clipped by 2 bases and J by 2 bases, with 7 bases between them.